The present T cell receptor beta chain was sequenced within a study of spatial heterogeneity in lung cancer. From germline, CDR1 is SEHNR and CDR2 FQNEAQ (reference sequence). The CDR3 has 11 amino acids. V shed 2 bases and J shed 6 bases, with 5 bases lying between them. As to time point: blood at routine non-recurrence follow-up after resection. TCRdb itself ran the 5' RACE reads through MiXCR, one entry per CDR3 protein. The sample consists of about 43,000 distinct CDR3 sequences, 22% of them appearing once. V and J are TRBV7-9 and TRBJ2-7; D is unresolved. The sequenced sample was PBMCs, obtained at follow-up. The clonotype comes from a female donor with early-stage non-small cell lung cancer. This CDR3 is CASSLSFEQYF. The CDR3 nucleotides read TGTGCCAGCAGCTTATCTTTCGAGCAGTACTTC.